A single sample is the source of the 32 T cell receptor beta chains below, sequenced in a study of graft-versus-host responses after intestinal transplantation. Only in-frame clones appear in the TCRdb table, and some are missing; sequencing was by immunoSEQ multiplex PCR. The repertoire holds around 96,000 clones, with 80% to 95% as singletons. Sample: PBMCs, taken 450 to 480 days after intestinal transplant. The receptor set was obtained from a human patient who received an intestinal transplant, so some T cells may come from the graft donor.

The chain is built from TRBV29-1 and TRBJ2-7, with TRBD2 matching over 10 bases. This CDR3 comprises 17 residues. CDR1 is SQVTM, CDR2 ANQGSEA, per germline. V lost 4 bases and J lost 2; bases outside the gene matches: 14. The CDR3 is CSVVPPSGGSAAYEQYF. In nucleotides, the CDR3 is TGCAGCGTTGTCCCCCCTAGCGGGGGATCGGCCGCCTACGAGCAGTACTTC.

CDR3 sequence: CASSRSQPSSYEQYF. In DNA form, the CDR3 reads TGTGCCAGCTCACGAAGTCAACCAAGCTCCTACGAGCAGTACTTC. The chain uses TRBV18 and TRBJ2-7; D gene unclear. This CDR3 is 15 amino acids long. Trimming left V 4 bases short and J 0 bases short, with 13 bases between. Germline loops: CDR1 KGHSH, CDR2 LQKENI.

The chain couples TRBV6-5 to TRBJ1-5; the match to TRBD1 covers 7 bases. CDR1 and CDR2 (germline): MNHEY, SVGAGI. The CDR3 runs to 13 residues. Trimming took 6 bases from V and 6 from J; bases not matched to a gene: 5. For the CDR3, the DNA is TGTGCCAGCAGGGCGACAGGGTCTCAGCCCCAGCATTTT. Residues: CASRATGSQPQHF.

V gene TRBV5-1 combines with J gene TRBJ2-7; maybe TRBD1 (6 bases). Deletions cut 0 bases from V and 7 bases from J, with 14 bases between. Germline CDR1 is SGHRS and CDR2 is YFSETQ. This CDR3 region has 14 residues. The CDR3 DNA follows: TGCGCCAGCAGCTTGGGACAGGCCTCTGGGGAGCAGTACTTC. Translation: CASSLGQASGEQYF.

The chain combines TRBV27 with TRBJ1-1; D is perhaps TRBD1 (6 bases). This CDR3 has 13 residues. CDR1 MNHEY and CDR2 SMNVEV come from the germline V gene (reference sequence). Trimming pared 5 bases from V and 10 bases from J, leaving 17 bases between. The CDR3 loop is CASSPRNRVGAFF. The CDR3 coding sequence is TGTGCCAGCAGTCCTCGAAACAGGGTTGGAGCTTTCTTT.

The genes are TRBV9 and TRBJ1-6; TRBD1 might be the D (6 bases). Looked up from germline, CDR1 is SGDLS and CDR2 is YYNGEE. With 0 bases removed from V and 0 bases from J, the gap between germline ends came to 16 bases. There are 19 residues in the CDR3. For the CDR3, the DNA is TGTGCCAGCAGCGTAGATGTCCGGGGGCCAAGCTCCTATAATTCACCCCTCCACTTT. This translates into CASSVDVRGPSSYNSPLHF.

V is TRBV15 and J is TRBJ1-1; D unresolved. CDR3 length: 12 amino acids. The V gene lost 0 bases and the J gene lost 7 bases, with 6 bases spanning the gap. CDR1 and CDR2 (germline): LNHNV, YYDKDF (reference sequence). The CDR3, as DNA: TGTGCCACCAGCAGAGAGGAAGGTGAAGCTTTCTTT. Translation: CATSREEGEAFF.

The gene calls are TRBV15 and TRBJ2-2, with TRBD1 matching over 10 bases. The junction had 9 bases not matched to a gene; V was cut back by 5 bases and J by 6 bases. The CDR3 length is 16 residues. In germline, CDR1 is LNHNV, CDR2 YYDKDF (reference sequence). The CDR3 DNA reads TGTGCCACCAGCGGTTTCGGGACAGGGGCTTCCGGGGAGCTGTTTTTT. This gives the protein CATSGFGTGASGELFF.

Comment on this clone: Likely a read error: the CDR3 ends without its conserved phenylalanine or tryptophan. CDR3 protein: CASRPWAGDSPLHL. The CDR3 DNA reads TGTGCCAGCAGACCTTGGGCGGGGGATTCACCCCTCCACCTT. The chain is built from TRBV7-2 and TRBJ1-6; TRBD1 might be the D (5 bases). V was pared by 6 bases and J by 8 bases, with 14 bases between. In germline, CDR1 is SGHTA, CDR2 FQGNSA. This CDR3 region has 14 residues.

This chain links TRBV10-3 with TRBJ1-1, with 7 bases aligning to TRBD1. The trim removed 5 bases at V and 5 bases at J, leaving 2 bases unmatched. This CDR3 is built from 12 residues. Germline CDR1 and CDR2: ENHRY and SYGVKD. The CDR3 loop is CAISQGGTEAFF. The CDR3 DNA reads TGTGCCATCAGTCAGGGGGGGACTGAAGCTTTCTTT.

This chain connects TRBV4-1 to TRBJ1-5; D unresolved. Trimming left V 2 bases short and J 0 bases short, with 20 bases between. This CDR3 has 19 residues. Per the germline V gene, CDR1 is MGHRA and CDR2 is YSYEKL. The CDR3 DNA sequence: TGCGCCAGCAGCCAATTCATCATCACAGCGGGCTATAGCAATCAGCCCCAGCATTTT. Amino acids: CASSQFIITAGYSNQPQHF.

The rearrangement joins TRBV7-6 to TRBJ2-3; D is unclear. Germline CDR1 reads SGHVS; CDR2 reads FNYEAQ. V dropped 2 bases and J dropped 2 bases, with 5 bases sitting between them. This CDR3 region has 13 residues. The chain's CDR3 is CASSLSVTDTQYF. In DNA, the CDR3 is TGTGCCAGCAGCTTAAGTGTCACAGATACGCAGTATTTT.

This sequence joins TRBV5-4 and TRBJ2-1; D is unresolved. CDR3 length: 15 amino acids. Germline V gene lookup returns CDR1 SGHNT and CDR2 YYREEE (reference sequence). Trimming left V 4 bases short and J 5 bases short, with 16 bases between. The CDR3 reads CASSGTKGSHNEQFF. The CDR3 region has the DNA TGTGCCAGCAGCGGAACCAAGGGTAGCCACAATGAGCAGTTCTTC.

The V and J genes are TRBV5-1 and TRBJ2-1; 7 positions match TRBD1. Losses at the gene ends were 0 bases for V and 6 bases for J; bases not matched to a gene: 3. Germline V gene lookup returns CDR1 SGHRS and CDR2 YFSETQ. The length of the CDR3 is 14 residues. In DNA form, the CDR3 reads TGCGCCAGCAGCTTGGGGGGACAGTCCAATGAGCAGTTCTTC. This codes for CASSLGGQSNEQFF.

The rearrangement uses TRBV10-3 and TRBJ2-1; weak D call: TRBD1 (6 bases). This CDR3 has 12 residues. Germline CDR1 ENHRY, CDR2 SYGVKD. V was clipped by 3 bases and J by 10 bases, with 10 bases between them. This CDR3 reads CAISESDSEQFF. For the CDR3, the DNA is TGTGCCATCAGTGAATCGGACAGCGAGCAGTTCTTC.

The chain couples TRBV29-1 to TRBJ2-7; possibly TRBD1 for D (5 bases). Germline CDR1 and CDR2: SQVTM and ANQGSEA. Trimming pared 4 bases from V and 2 bases from J, leaving 9 bases between. The CDR3 totals 12 residues. The CDR3 here is CSVGGRAYEQYF. The CDR3 DNA reads as TGCAGCGTTGGCGGCAGGGCCTACGAGCAGTACTTC.

The CDR3 sequence: CASSLGTGRDIQYF. CDR3 in DNA: TGCGCCAGCAGCTTGGGGACAGGGCGTGACATTCAGTACTTC. V and J are TRBV5-1 and TRBJ2-4; 8 bases are shared with TRBD1. V lost 0 bases, J lost 8 bases, and 4 bases stayed unmatched. In germline, CDR1 is SGHRS, CDR2 YFSETQ. The CDR3 totals 14 residues.

The table lists this clone with a count of one. The chain is built from TRBV19 and TRBJ1-6; the D is unclear. Germline values: CDR1 LNHDA, CDR2 SQIVND (reference sequence). V was pared by 8 bases and J by 5 bases, with 25 bases between. CDR3 size: 18 residues. This chain's CDR3 is CASSRESRNRADNSPLHF. The CDR3, as DNA: TGTGCCAGTTCCCGGGAAAGCCGAAATCGGGCAGATAATTCACCCCTCCACTTT.

As DNA, the CDR3 is TGCGCCAGCAGCCCAACCCAGGGAAACACCATATATTTT. Amino acid sequence: CASSPTQGNTIYF. The rearrangement uses TRBV5-1 and TRBJ1-3; D not certain. CDR3 size: 13 residues. The germline V and J ends were trimmed by 4 bases and 4 bases, with 9 bases remaining between them. Germline CDR1 is SGHRS and CDR2 is YFSETQ. The full variable domain, with the rest looked up from reference TRBV5-1 and TRBJ1-3, is KAGVTQTPRYLIKTRGQQVTLSCSPISGHRSVSWYQQTPGQGLQFLFEYFSETQRNKGNFPGRFSGRQFSNSRSEMNVSTLELGDSALYLCASSPTQGNTIYFGEGSWLTVV.

This clone was recorded only once. The genes are TRBV6-1 and TRBJ2-7; 10 positions match TRBD1. This CDR3 is built from 15 residues. With 5 bases clipped from V and 0 bases from J, the junction kept 4 bases outside the gene matches. Germline V gene data show CDR1 as MNHNS and CDR2 as SASEGT. Written as DNA, the CDR3 is TGTGCCAGCAGTTCCCGGACAGGGGGCTCCTACGAGCAGTACTTC. Encoded protein: CASSSRTGGSYEQYF.

V usage is TRBV19 and J usage is TRBJ2-5; possible D gene TRBD1, 6 bases. The assigned J gene may be wrong: the sequence end matches TRBJ2-7 better. Germline CDR1 reads LNHDA; CDR2 reads SQIVND (reference sequence). This CDR3 is 13 amino acids long. CDR3 coding DNA: TGTGCCAGTAGCGGCCCCGGACAGTTCGAGCAGTACTTC. This gives the protein CASSGPGQFEQYF.

CDR3 bases: TGTGCCATCAGTGGTTCGGGACAGGGAGCCTACGAGCAGTACTTC. This gives the protein CAISGSGQGAYEQYF. The rearrangement uses TRBV10-3 and TRBJ2-7; 9 bases agree with TRBD1. Trimming at V came to 4 bases and at J to 2 bases, leaving 6 bases not matched to a gene. There are 15 residues in the CDR3. The V gene's germline CDR1 is ENHRY and CDR2 SYGVKD.

The chain joins TRBV5-4 to TRBJ2-5; either TRBD1 or TRBD2 may fit D (5 bases each). V was trimmed by 0 bases and J by 0 bases, leaving 9 bases between them. Germline loops: CDR1 SGHNT, CDR2 YYREEE (reference sequence). This CDR3 comprises 15 residues. CDR3 sequence reads: CASSLGDLYQETQYF. CDR3 nucleotides: TGTGCCAGCAGCTTGGGGGACCTGTACCAAGAGACCCAGTACTTC.

V and J are TRBV11-2 and TRBJ2-7; D possibly corresponds to TRBD1 (7 bases). Germline lookup yields CDR1 SGHAT and CDR2 FQNNGV. Deletions cut 5 bases from V and 4 bases from J, with 18 bases between. This CDR3 is 15 amino acids long. CDR3 amino acids: CASSQGGSYSYEQYF. The DNA of the CDR3 is TGTGCCAGCAGCCAGGGGGGCTCCTACTCTTACGAGCAGTACTTC.

The rearrangement uses TRBV9 and TRBJ1-4; tentatively, D is TRBD1 (6 bases). Germline CDR1 and CDR2: SGDLS and YYNGEE. The CDR3 runs to 15 residues. Trimming took 0 bases from V and 8 from J, leaving 14 bases between them. The CDR3 loop reads CASSVAQGRLEKLFF. CDR3 nucleotides: TGTGCCAGCAGCGTAGCTCAGGGGAGGCTGGAAAAACTGTTTTTT.

This clone was seen just once. This rearrangement joins TRBV14 to TRBJ2-7; D gene ambiguous. Germline-derived CDR1 and CDR2 are SGHDN and FVKESK. V lost 4 bases, J lost 5 bases, and 12 bases lay in between. This CDR3 is 13 amino acids long. The CDR3 sequence: CASSPLQINEQYF. In nucleotides, the CDR3 is TGTGCCAGCAGCCCCCTCCAGATTAACGAGCAGTACTTC. Variable domain in full (rest from reference TRBV14 and TRBJ2-7): EAGVTQFPSHSVIEKGQTVTLRCDPISGHDNLYWYRRVMGKEIKFLLHFVKESKQDESGMPNNRFLAERTGGTYSTLKVQPAELEDSGVYFCASSPLQINEQYFGPGTRLTVT.

Worth noting for this clone: The sample contains more than one DNA sequence encoding this CDR3. This chain links TRBV5-1 with TRBJ2-1, with TRBD2 matching over 11 bases. This CDR3 spans 15 amino acids. With 6 bases clipped from V and 6 bases from J, the junction kept 8 bases outside the gene matches. Germline CDR1 reads SGHRS; CDR2 reads YFSETQ. The DNA of the CDR3 is TGCGCCAGCACTAGCGGGGGGACCTGGAGCAATGAGCAGTTCTTC. It is translated as CASTSGGTWSNEQFF.

The DNA of the CDR3 is TGTGCCAGCAGTGAAAGGGACAGGATCAATCAGCCCCAGCATTTT. This encodes CASSERDRINQPQHF. The chain has TRBV2 and TRBJ1-5; 8 positions match TRBD1. This CDR3 is built from 15 residues. Germline lookup yields CDR1 SNHLY and CDR2 FYNNEI. The V and J ends lost 2 bases and 3 bases, in that order; junction bases with no gene match: 3. The variable domain in full, with the rest retrieved from reference TRBV2 and TRBJ1-5, is EPEVTQTPSHQVTQMGQEVILRCVPISNHLYFYWYRQILGQKVEFLVSFYNNEISEKSEIFDDQFSVERPDGSNFTLKIRSTKLEDSAMYFCASSERDRINQPQHFGDGTRLSIL.

This chain connects TRBV5-1 to TRBJ2-1; D is perhaps TRBD1 (6 bases). Looked up from germline, CDR1 is SGHRS and CDR2 is YFSETQ. The CDR3 covers 13 residues. Trimming shortened V by 1 base and J by 5 bases, and 7 bases separated the two germline ends. The CDR3, as DNA: TGCGCCAGCAGCTTGAACAGGGACAATGAGCAGTTCTTC. This codes for CASSLNRDNEQFF.

The chain recombines TRBV11-2 with TRBJ1-5; D remains ambiguous. Germline CDR1 reads SGHAT; CDR2 reads FQNNGV. CDR3 length: 15 residues. The V gene lost 0 bases and the J gene lost 9 bases, with 15 bases spanning the gap. The CDR3 sequence is CASSLEGTSERPQHF. In DNA form, the CDR3 reads TGTGCCAGCAGCTTAGAAGGCACGTCTGAGAGGCCCCAGCATTTT.

The chain couples TRBV7-8 to TRBJ2-5, with 9 nucleotides matching TRBD1. The DNA end is a closer match to TRBJ2-7, so the J assignment may be wrong. Germline CDR1 SGHVS, CDR2 FQNEAQ. The CDR3 runs 17 residues. CDR3 in amino acids: CASSAYSTGGKSYEQYF. CDR3 sequence (DNA): TGTGCCAGCAGCGCATACAGTACAGGGGGCAAATCCTACGAGCAGTACTTC.

The rearrangement joins TRBV19 to TRBJ2-5; TRBD1 agrees at 7 bases. This CDR3 spans 15 amino acids. V shed 4 bases and J 3 bases; nucleotides not matched to a gene: 8. The germline V gene encodes CDR1 LNHDA and CDR2 SQIVND (reference sequence). The CDR3 coding sequence is TGTGCCAGTAGTACCCTAGGGACAGTAAAAGAGACCCAGTACTTC. Protein product: CASSTLGTVKETQYF. The whole variable domain, filled in from reference TRBV19 and TRBJ2-5, reads DGGITQSPKYLFRKEGQNVTLSCEQNLNHDAMYWYRQDPGQGLRLIYYSQIVNDFQKGDIAEGYSVSREKKESFPLTVTSAQKNPTAFYLCASSTLGTVKETQYFGPGTRLLVL.